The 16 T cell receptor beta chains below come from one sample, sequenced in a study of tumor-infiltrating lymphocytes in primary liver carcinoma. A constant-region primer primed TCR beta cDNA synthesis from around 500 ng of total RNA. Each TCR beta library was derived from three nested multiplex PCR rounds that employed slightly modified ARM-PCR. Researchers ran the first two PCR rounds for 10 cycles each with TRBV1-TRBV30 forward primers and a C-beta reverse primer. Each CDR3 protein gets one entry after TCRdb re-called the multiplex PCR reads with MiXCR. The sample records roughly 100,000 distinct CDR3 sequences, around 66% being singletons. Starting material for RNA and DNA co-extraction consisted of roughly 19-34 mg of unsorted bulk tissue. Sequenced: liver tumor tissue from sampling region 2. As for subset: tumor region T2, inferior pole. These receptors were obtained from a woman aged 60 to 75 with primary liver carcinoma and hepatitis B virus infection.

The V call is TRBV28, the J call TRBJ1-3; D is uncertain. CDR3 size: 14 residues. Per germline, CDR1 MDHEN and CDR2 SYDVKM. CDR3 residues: CVSSLAKAGNTIYF. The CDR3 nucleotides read TGTGTCAGTAGTTTGGCCAAGGCTGGAAACACCATATATTTT.

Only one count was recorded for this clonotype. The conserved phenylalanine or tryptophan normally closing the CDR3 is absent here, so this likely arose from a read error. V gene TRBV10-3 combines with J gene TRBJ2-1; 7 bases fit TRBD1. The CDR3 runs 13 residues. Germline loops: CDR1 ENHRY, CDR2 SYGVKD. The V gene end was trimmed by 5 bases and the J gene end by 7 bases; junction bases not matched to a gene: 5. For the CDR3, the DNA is TGTGCCATCAGTACCAGACAGGGAAATGAGCAGTTCCTC. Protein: CAISTRQGNEQFL.

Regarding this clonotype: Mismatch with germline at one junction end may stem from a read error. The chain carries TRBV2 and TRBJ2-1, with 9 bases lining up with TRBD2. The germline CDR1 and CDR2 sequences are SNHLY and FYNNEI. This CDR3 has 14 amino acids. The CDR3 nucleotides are TGTGTCAGCATAAGGGGATTAGCGGGAGTTGAGCAGTTCTTC. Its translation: CVSIRGLAGVEQFF.

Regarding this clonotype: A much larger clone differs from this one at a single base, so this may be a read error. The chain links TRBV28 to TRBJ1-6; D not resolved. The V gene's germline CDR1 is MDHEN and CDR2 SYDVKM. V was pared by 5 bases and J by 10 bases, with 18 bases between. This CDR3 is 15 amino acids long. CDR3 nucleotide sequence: TGTGCCAGCAGTCCCCCTCGGTTCACGTGCTCACCCCTCCACTTT. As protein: CASSPPRFTCSPLHF.

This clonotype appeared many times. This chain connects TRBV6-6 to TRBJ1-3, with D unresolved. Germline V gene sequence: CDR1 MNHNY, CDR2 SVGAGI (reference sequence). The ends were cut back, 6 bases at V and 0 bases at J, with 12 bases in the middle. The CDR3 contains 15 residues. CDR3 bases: TGTGCCAGCAGCCAGGACGGGAGCTCTGGAAACACCATATATTTT. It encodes CASSQDGSSGNTIYF.

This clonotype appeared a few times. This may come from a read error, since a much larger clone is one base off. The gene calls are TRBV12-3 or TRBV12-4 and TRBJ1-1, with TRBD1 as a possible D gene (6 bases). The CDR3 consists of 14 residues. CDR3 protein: CASSQGGGYTETFF. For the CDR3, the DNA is TGTGCCAGCAGCCAAGGGGGGGGCTACACTGAAACTTTCTTT.

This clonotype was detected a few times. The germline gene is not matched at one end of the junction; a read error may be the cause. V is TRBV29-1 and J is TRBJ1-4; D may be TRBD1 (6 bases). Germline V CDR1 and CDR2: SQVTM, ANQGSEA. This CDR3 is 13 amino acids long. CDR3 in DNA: TGCAGCGTTGGGACAGCAACTATTGAAAAACTGTTTTTT. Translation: CSVGTATIEKLFF. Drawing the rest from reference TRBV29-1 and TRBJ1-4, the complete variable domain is SAVISQKPSRDICQRGTSLTIQCQVDSQVTMMFWYRQQPGQSLTLIATANQGSEATYESGFVIDKFPISRPNLTFSTLTVSNMSPEDSSIYLCSVGTATIEKLFFGSGTQLSVL.

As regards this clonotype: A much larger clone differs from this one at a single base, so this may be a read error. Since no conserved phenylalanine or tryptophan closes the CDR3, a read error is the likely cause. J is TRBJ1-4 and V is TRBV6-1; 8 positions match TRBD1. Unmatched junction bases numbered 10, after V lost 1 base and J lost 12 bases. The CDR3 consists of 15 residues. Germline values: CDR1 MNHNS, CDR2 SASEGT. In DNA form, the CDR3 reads TGTGCCAGCAGTGAAGTACAACAGGGGGATGAGGAACTGTTTGTT. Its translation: CASSEVQQGDEELFV.

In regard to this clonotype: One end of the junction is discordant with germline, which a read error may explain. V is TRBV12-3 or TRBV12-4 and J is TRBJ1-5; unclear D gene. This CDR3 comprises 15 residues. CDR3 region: CASILGRTENQSQHF. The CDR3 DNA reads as TGTGCCAGCATTTTAGGTCGGACGGAAAATCAGTCCCAGCATTTT.

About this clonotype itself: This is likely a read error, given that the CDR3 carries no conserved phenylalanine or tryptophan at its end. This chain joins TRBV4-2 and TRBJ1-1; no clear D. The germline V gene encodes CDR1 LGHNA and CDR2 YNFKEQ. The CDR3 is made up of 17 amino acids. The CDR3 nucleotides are TGTGCCAGCAGCCAAGATCCTAGTACTGAGGAGAACAATGAAGCTTTCTTA. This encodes CASSQDPSTEENNEAFL.

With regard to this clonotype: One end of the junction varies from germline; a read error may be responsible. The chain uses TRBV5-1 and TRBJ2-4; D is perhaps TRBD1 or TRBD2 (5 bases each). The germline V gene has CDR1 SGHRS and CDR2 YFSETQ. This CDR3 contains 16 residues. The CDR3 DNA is TGCGCCAGCAGCTTGGGGGCAGGGAGCGCCAAAATCATTCAGTACTTC. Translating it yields CASSLGAGSAKIIQYF.

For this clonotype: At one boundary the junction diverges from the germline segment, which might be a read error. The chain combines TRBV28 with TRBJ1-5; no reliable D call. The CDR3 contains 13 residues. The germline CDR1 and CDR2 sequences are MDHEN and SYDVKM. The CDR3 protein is CASSLDNNQPQYF. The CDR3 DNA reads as TGTGCCAGCAGTTTAGACAACAATCAGCCCCAGTATTTC.

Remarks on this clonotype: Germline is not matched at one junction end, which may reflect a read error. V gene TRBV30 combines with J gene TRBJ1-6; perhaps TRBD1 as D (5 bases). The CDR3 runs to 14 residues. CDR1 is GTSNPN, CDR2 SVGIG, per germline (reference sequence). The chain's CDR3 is CAWSVRWGASPLHF. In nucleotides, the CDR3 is TGTGCCTGGAGTGTACGGTGGGGCGCATCACCCCTCCACTTC.

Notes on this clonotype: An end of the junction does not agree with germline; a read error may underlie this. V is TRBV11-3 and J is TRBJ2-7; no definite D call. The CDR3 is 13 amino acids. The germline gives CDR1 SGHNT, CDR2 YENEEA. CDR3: CASSFGRSYQQYF. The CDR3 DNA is TGTGCCAGTAGCTTCGGACGGAGCTACCAGCAGTACTTC.

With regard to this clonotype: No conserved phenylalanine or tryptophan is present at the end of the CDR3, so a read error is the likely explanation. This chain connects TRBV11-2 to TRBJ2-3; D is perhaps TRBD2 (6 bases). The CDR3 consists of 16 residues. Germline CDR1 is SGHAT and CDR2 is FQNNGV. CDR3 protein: CASSRRTGVDTDTQYL. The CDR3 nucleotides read TGCGCCAGCAGCCGGAGGACGGGGGTAGACACAGATACGCAGTATTTG.

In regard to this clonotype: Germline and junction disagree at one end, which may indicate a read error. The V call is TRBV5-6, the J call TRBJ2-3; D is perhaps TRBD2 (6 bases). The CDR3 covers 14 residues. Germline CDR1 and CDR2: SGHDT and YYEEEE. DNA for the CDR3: TGTGCCAACAGCCGGAGGGAAATTACAGATACGCAGTATTTT. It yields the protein CANSRREITDTQYF.